A selection of T cell receptor beta chains follows, all from one sample in a study of T cell responses to AZD1222 COVID-19 vaccine. Libraries were prepared by immunoSEQ multiplex PCR; TCRdb keeps only in-frame clonotypes and omits some of them. The data contain fewer than 85,000 clones, around 88% of them singletons. The sample was peripheral blood, taken on day 0 of AZD1222 vaccination. These receptors came from an adult in good health. CDR3s include the opening cysteine and the closing phenylalanine or tryptophan. D genes are given only for firm matches.

TRBV28	TRBD1	TRBJ2-7	CASRTGGVRQYF
TRBV10-2	-	TRBJ1-5	CASSPANQPQHF
TRBV7-9	TRBD2	TRBJ2-1	CASKTSSSYNEQFF
TRBV28	-	TRBJ1-1	CASSLVGGGTEAFF
TRBV10-3	-	TRBJ2-3	CATRPGKGTDTQYF
TRBV19	-	TRBJ1-1	CASSIWGPNTEAFF
TRBV3-1/TRBV3-2	-	TRBJ1-6	CASSPGPYNSPLHF
TRBV2	-	TRBJ2-7	CASSEAWATGSYEQYF
TRBV4-2	TRBD1	TRBJ1-2	CASSQGVGTGGAWGYGYTF
TRBV4-2	TRBD1	TRBJ2-7	CASSQGQGEGAYEQYF
TRBV30	-	TRBJ2-3	CAWSWEKDTQYF
TRBV29-1	TRBD1	TRBJ2-7	CSVVLARGPSYEQYF
TRBV2	TRBD2	TRBJ2-2	CASSGGGRATGELFF
TRBV7-2	-	TRBJ2-5	CASSQGNRAGETQYF
TRBV5-4	TRBD1	TRBJ1-2	CASSFQGASGYTF
TRBV7-8	-	TRBJ2-2	CASSPRGAENTGELFF
TRBV6-1	-	TRBJ2-5	CASSEDGGAPPETQYF
TRBV6-5	-	TRBJ1-1	CASTGGRTEAFF
TRBV20-1	-	TRBJ2-3	CSARVTDTQYF
TRBV3-1/TRBV3-2	TRBD1	TRBJ2-2	CASSQVSGGARTGELFF
TRBV6-1	-	TRBJ2-1	CASSEDQLHEQFF
TRBV11-2	-	TRBJ2-3	CASSSDFTRGRPDTQYF
TRBV19	-	TRBJ2-7	CASSIDRGNRVHEQYF
TRBV7-2	TRBD1	TRBJ2-1	CASSLETGAGGGEQFF
TRBV7-2	-	TRBJ2-7	CASSTGSFPYEQYF
TRBV9	TRBD1	TRBJ2-3	CASSPRQGLRDTQYF
TRBV7-3	-	TRBJ2-7	CASSPGSLSHEQYF
TRBV5-5	-	TRBJ2-7	CASSLEWQAFYEQYF
TRBV6-6	TRBD1	TRBJ2-7	CASSYSPGQGGSEQYF
TRBV28	-	TRBJ2-7	CASTLGAGVFEQYF
TRBV2	-	TRBJ2-7	CASRAVGASYEQYF
TRBV27	TRBD1	TRBJ1-2	CASSFAGGGYTF
TRBV14	TRBD1	TRBJ2-3	CASSQVTGLPTDTQYF
TRBV6-5	TRBD1	TRBJ1-6	CASSSGTENSPLHF
TRBV12-3/TRBV12-4	-	TRBJ1-1	CASSYMNTEAFF
TRBV25-1	-	TRBJ1-6	CASSETDWAYSPLHF
TRBV10-2	TRBD2	TRBJ2-5	CASSEVLAGWGTQYF
TRBV24-1	TRBD1	TRBJ2-5	CATSVGQIQETQYF
TRBV20-1	-	TRBJ2-6	CSASSGSGANVLTF
TRBV27	-	TRBJ1-1	CASRKGRLTEAFF
TRBV2	-	TRBJ2-1	CATQRRGAGNEQFF
TRBV27	-	TRBJ1-4	CASRPQFDEKLFF
TRBV4-2	-	TRBJ2-2	CASSQGAVEGDTGELFF
TRBV15	TRBD2	TRBJ2-1	CATSRDHTSGSIEQFF
TRBV14	-	TRBJ1-6	CASSQTDSHNSPLHF